The 28 T cell receptor beta chains listed next were all sequenced from one sample in a study of blood T cell repertoires in COVID-19. Assay used: immunoSEQ multiplex PCR; TCRdb lists only in-frame clones, some missing. This table holds roughly 180,000 clones, approximately 86% found once. The specimen was peripheral blood. The receptors here all came from a man aged 55-75 years with acute or convalescent COVID-19.

This rearrangement joins TRBV3-1 (or the pseudogene TRBV3-2) to TRBJ1-1; D unclear. Trimming pared 1 base from V and 4 bases from J, leaving 7 bases between. The CDR3 extends over 13 amino acids. Germline V gene sequence: CDR1 LGHDT, CDR2 YNNKEL (reference sequence). As DNA, the CDR3 is TGTGCCAGCAGCCAAGCGGGTGGCACTGAAGCTTTCTTT. Its protein is CASSQAGGTEAFF.

The rearrangement uses TRBV3-1 (or the pseudogene TRBV3-2) and TRBJ1-4; 10 bases are a match to TRBD1. Germline lookup yields CDR1 LGHDT and CDR2 YNNKEL (reference sequence). Germline trimming cut 3 bases from V and 7 bases from J; bases unmatched to any gene: 8. The CDR3 is made up of 16 amino acids. The CDR3 is CASSHGTGVWGEKLFF. The CDR3 DNA is TGTGCCAGCAGCCACGGGACAGGGGTATGGGGTGAAAAACTGTTTTTT.

The chain links TRBV28 to TRBJ2-7, with TRBD2 identical over 9 bases. CDR1 and CDR2 from the germline V gene are MDHEN and SYDVKM. The CDR3 has 17 residues. With V trimmed by 3 bases and J by 1 base, 10 bases remained unmatched. The CDR3, as DNA: TGTGCCAGCAGTTTCCGTCTAGCGGGACGGATTTCCTACGAGCAGTACTTC. Amino acids: CASSFRLAGRISYEQYF.

This clone appeared a single time. The rearrangement links TRBV5-4 to TRBJ1-1; D might be TRBD1 (6 bases). Trimming took 4 bases from V and 5 from J, leaving 9 bases between them. CDR3 length: 12 amino acids. CDR1 and CDR2 from the germline V gene are SGHNT and YYREEE (reference sequence). CDR3 DNA: TGTGCCAGCAGCCCCGGACAGACTGAAGCTTTCTTT. It encodes CASSPGQTEAFF.

The genes are TRBV19 and TRBJ1-6; maybe TRBD1 (5 bases). Germline assignment: CDR1 LNHDA and CDR2 SQIVND (reference sequence). The CDR3 spans 13 residues. Trimming took off 5 bases at V and 12 bases at J, with 14 bases between the two ends. The CDR3 DNA reads TGTGCCAGTAGTCCGGACACGGGCGGACCCCTCCACTTT. This gives the protein CASSPDTGGPLHF.

This clone appeared a few times. V is TRBV29-1 and J is TRBJ1-1; TRBD1 aligns across 7 bases. From germline, CDR1 is SQVTM and CDR2 ANQGSEA. CDR3 size: 12 residues. This CDR3 is CAAGRGDTEAFF. CDR3 in DNA: TGCGCGGCGGGCAGGGGGGACACTGAAGCTTTCTTT.

The CDR3 protein is CASSASAGNTEAFF. The DNA for the CDR3 is TGTGCCAGCAGTGCCAGCGCGGGGAACACTGAAGCTTTCTTT. The chain joins TRBV6-4 to TRBJ1-1, with no clear D. CDR1 is MRHNA and CDR2 is SNTAGT in the germline V gene. The CDR3 length is 14 residues. Deletions cut 4 bases from V and 1 base from J, with 10 bases between.

The J gene is TRBJ2-7, the V gene TRBV6-6; D may be TRBD2 (5 bases). Trimming stripped 3 bases from V and 3 bases from J, with 12 bases between. This CDR3 contains 14 residues. Germline V gene sequence: CDR1 MNHNY, CDR2 SVGAGI (reference sequence). CDR3 amino acids: CASSYLAGFYEQYF. The DNA of the CDR3 is TGTGCCAGCAGTTATTTGGCGGGCTTCTACGAGCAGTACTTC.

A few counts support this clone. This chain connects TRBV7-2 to TRBJ1-5, with D tentatively TRBD1 (6 bases). The ends were cut back, 2 bases at V and 7 bases at J, with 15 bases in the middle. The CDR3 is made up of 15 amino acids. Germline V gives CDR1 SGHTA, CDR2 FQGNSA. The CDR3 DNA follows: TGTGCCAGCAGCTTAAGGACAGATTTCCCACAGCCCCAGCATTTT. This codes for CASSLRTDFPQPQHF.

The chain uses TRBV5-1 and TRBJ2-3; TRBD2 aligns across 8 bases. Germline trimming cut 4 bases from V and 3 bases from J; bases unmatched to any gene: 10. Germline CDR1 and CDR2: SGHRS and YFSETQ. This CDR3 is 16 amino acids long. For the CDR3, the DNA is TGCGCCAGCAGCCGTTCAGCGGGAGTTGGGACAGATACGCAGTATTTT. The encoded protein is CASSRSAGVGTDTQYF.

In DNA form, the CDR3 reads TGCGCCAGCAGGGAGACTAGCGGGGGGGCCTACGAGCAGTACTTC. This codes for CASRETSGGAYEQYF. The V call is TRBV10-2, the J call TRBJ2-7; TRBD2 aligns across 14 bases. Trimming removed 6 bases from V and 2 bases from J; junction bases left unmatched: 3. Germline CDR1 reads WSHSY; CDR2 reads SAAADI. There are 15 residues in the CDR3.

The chain joins TRBV28 to TRBJ1-2; TRBD1 might be the D (5 bases). The CDR3 runs to 13 residues. V lost 6 bases and J lost 5, with 13 bases in between. CDR1 and CDR2 (germline): MDHEN, SYDVKM. The CDR3 loop is CASSPQGLYGYTF. CDR3 DNA: TGTGCCAGCAGCCCCCAGGGCCTTTATGGCTACACCTTC.

This sequence joins TRBV9 and TRBJ1-5; TRBD1 matches 7 bases. Trimming at V came to 6 bases and at J to 4 bases, leaving 10 bases not matched to a gene. This CDR3 contains 15 residues. CDR1 and CDR2 from the germline V gene are SGDLS and YYNGEE. The CDR3 DNA reads TGTGCCAGCACCAGAACCGGACAGGAAAATCAGCCCCAGCATTTT. This translates into CASTRTGQENQPQHF.

The chain employs TRBV3-1 (or the pseudogene TRBV3-2) and TRBJ2-3; 8 bases line up with TRBD2. The CDR3 totals 17 residues. CDR1 is LGHDT and CDR2 is YNNKEL in the germline V gene (reference sequence). The J segment lost 0 bases and the V segment lost 1 base, leaving 6 bases of the junction unmatched. DNA of the CDR3: TGTGCCAGCAGCCAAGGACCCGGCGGGAGGAGCACAGATACGCAGTATTTT. Translated: CASSQGPGGRSTDTQYF.

This clone has just one count. The chain combines TRBV5-1 with TRBJ2-1; 10 bases align to TRBD2. Germline V gene sequence: CDR1 SGHRS, CDR2 YFSETQ. This CDR3 has 16 amino acids. V dropped 2 bases and J dropped 4; count of bases not matched to a gene: 6. This CDR3 reads CASSFSPTSGYNEQFF. The CDR3 DNA follows: TGCGCCAGCAGCTTCTCACCGACTAGCGGGTACAATGAGCAGTTCTTC.

The V gene is TRBV28, the J gene TRBJ2-3, with D perhaps matching TRBD2 (7 bases). V shed 0 bases and J shed 1 base, with 17 bases lying between them. Germline V gives CDR1 MDHEN, CDR2 SYDVKM. CDR3 size: 18 residues. The CDR3 DNA is TGTGCCAGCAGTTTATGGACGGGGGCGGGAGACGGCACAGATACGCAGTATTTT. Amino acids: CASSLWTGAGDGTDTQYF.

This clone has a single count. J is TRBJ1-1 and V is TRBV7-9; TRBD1 matches at 7 bases. V lost 3 bases, J lost 5 bases, and 9 bases stayed unmatched. CDR1 SEHNR and CDR2 FQNEAQ come from the germline V gene (reference sequence). The CDR3 extends over 15 amino acids. CDR3 loop: CASSFGQALGTEAFF. CDR3 coding DNA: TGTGCCAGCAGCTTCGGACAGGCCCTAGGGACTGAAGCTTTCTTT.

The V gene is TRBV27, the J gene TRBJ2-7; TRBD2 matches at 8 bases. Trimming cost V 8 bases and J 0 bases; bases outside gene matches: 9. This CDR3 has 15 amino acids. Germline values: CDR1 MNHEY, CDR2 SMNVEV (reference sequence). The CDR3 region has the DNA TGTGCCAGCGGGGGCCTAGCGGGCCGCTCCTACGAGCAGTACTTC. It codes for CASGGLAGRSYEQYF.

This sequence joins TRBV28 and TRBJ2-5; no firm D call. Per germline, CDR1 MDHEN and CDR2 SYDVKM. There are 15 residues in the CDR3. V lost 0 bases, J lost 1 base, and 9 bases lay in between. CDR3 nucleotide sequence: TGTGCCAGCAGTTTATGGAGTGAGAGCCAAGAGACCCAGTACTTC. Protein sequence: CASSLWSESQETQYF.

The chain is built from TRBV11-3 and TRBJ1-5; possibly TRBD1 for D (5 bases). Trimming stripped 0 bases from V and 2 bases from J, with 11 bases between. This CDR3 has 16 residues. Germline-derived CDR1 and CDR2 are SGHNT and YENEEA. The CDR3 here is CASSLERRGGNQPQHF. The CDR3 nucleotides are TGTGCCAGCAGCTTAGAAAGGAGGGGTGGCAATCAGCCCCAGCATTTT.

The chain combines TRBV12-3 or TRBV12-4 with TRBJ2-7; TRBD1 matches at 9 bases. The CDR3 extends over 12 amino acids. J lost 12 bases, V lost 6 bases, and 9 bases had no gene match. CDR3 sequence reads: CASRKTGGGWYF. CDR3 bases: TGTGCCAGCAGAAAAACAGGGGGCGGTTGGTACTTC.

This chain links TRBV5-1 with TRBJ2-2; 10 nucleotides line up with TRBD1. The ends lost 4 bases at V and 5 bases at J; junction bases unmatched: 5. Germline V gene data show CDR1 as SGHRS and CDR2 as YFSETQ. The CDR3 is 15 residues long. Here the CDR3 reads CASSPRTGGTGELFF. The CDR3 nucleotides read TGCGCCAGCAGCCCCAGGACAGGGGGAACCGGGGAGCTGTTTTTT.

The CDR3 sequence: CASRFKPRQGANNEQFF. CDR3 nucleotide sequence: TGTGCCAGCAGGTTTAAACCGAGACAGGGGGCTAACAATGAGCAGTTCTTC. The chain carries TRBV11-2 and TRBJ2-1, with 10 nucleotides matching TRBD1. There are 17 residues in the CDR3. Trimming cost V 6 bases and J 5 bases; bases outside gene matches: 13. CDR1 is SGHAT and CDR2 is FQNNGV in the germline V gene.

This clone appeared once. The chain links TRBV9 to TRBJ1-3; possibly TRBD1 for D (5 bases). Germline V gives CDR1 SGDLS, CDR2 YYNGEE. This CDR3 region has 14 residues. With 4 bases removed from V and 3 bases from J, the gap between germline ends came to 11 bases. CDR3: CASSQGTGGNTIYF. CDR3 in DNA: TGTGCCAGCAGCCAGGGAACTGGTGGAAACACCATATATTTT.

V is TRBV27 and J is TRBJ2-2; D is uncertain. Trimming left V 8 bases short and J 4 bases short, with 8 bases between. This CDR3 has 12 residues. Germline V gene sequence: CDR1 MNHEY, CDR2 SMNVEV (reference sequence). The CDR3 DNA follows: TGTGCCAGCCGTCGCAGCACCGGGGAGCTGTTTTTT. Its protein is CASRRSTGELFF.

This clone was recorded only once. This chain uses TRBV29-1 with TRBJ2-3, with a possible D match to TRBD2 (6 bases). V was pared by 6 bases and J by 4 bases, with 23 bases between. Looked up from germline, CDR1 is SQVTM and CDR2 is ANQGSEA. The CDR3 is 16 residues long. The CDR3 loop is CSVELYGSSIPDTQYF. CDR3 nucleotide sequence: TGCAGCGTAGAACTTTACGGGAGTTCTATCCCAGATACGCAGTATTTT.

The chain's CDR3 is CAAEGARTGELFF. As DNA, the CDR3 is TGTGCCGCTGAGGGGGCGCGCACCGGGGAGCTGTTTTTT. V and J are TRBV19 and TRBJ2-2, with 7 bases that match TRBD1. This CDR3 is 13 amino acids long. The V and J ends lost 11 bases and 4 bases, in that order; junction bases with no gene match: 7. The germline V gene has CDR1 LNHDA and CDR2 SQIVND (reference sequence).

This clone showed up just a few times. V gene TRBV6-5 combines with J gene TRBJ2-7, with 9 bases aligning to TRBD1. Germline V CDR1 and CDR2: MNHEY, SVGAGI. The length of the CDR3 is 15 residues. With V trimmed by 6 bases and J by 0 bases, 6 bases remained unmatched. The CDR3 here is CASSPRGQGSYEQYF. The DNA for the CDR3 is TGTGCCAGCAGCCCCCGGGGACAGGGCTCCTACGAGCAGTACTTC.